The text below deals with one T cell receptor (beta chain). Antigen: not known. This entry is derived from a study of CD8+CD57+ T cells in acquired aplastic anemia. Whole-study context: Sorted CD4+ and CD8+ cells yielded roughly 3 ug of DNA on average.

Points from the study as a whole: Patients and controls were not found to differ significantly in CD8+ Simpson's diversity.

The CDR3 runs 11 residues. CDR1 and CDR2 (germline): SEHNR, FQNEAQ (reference sequence). Trimming left V 5 bases short and J 13 bases short, with 12 bases between. TCR beta VDJ and CDR3 profiles were obtained from a genomic DNA template. TCRdb re-called the reads through MiXCR, storing one row per CDR3 protein. Of 250,000 to 300,000 distinct CDR3 sequences in the sample, roughly half were seen once. V and J are TRBV7-9 and TRBJ2-1, with D perhaps matching TRBD1 (5 bases). This receptor was taken from a human donor with severe aplastic anemia or a healthy control (not recorded which). Material: sorted CD4+, CD8+, or CD8+CD57+ T cells (not recorded which) from PBMCs. The CDR3 sequence: CASSTPGYQFF. DNA for the CDR3: TGTGCCAGCAGCACTCCAGGGTATCAGTTCTTC.